Following are 3 T cell receptor beta chains from one sample sequenced in a study of T-cell memory formation after mild COVID-19. One entry per CDR3 protein results from TCRdb running MiXCR on the 5' RACE reads. The table records about 400,000 distinct CDR3 sequences, around an eighth of them present only once. The specimen sequenced was PBMCs or a T cell subset sorted from them (not recorded which). Receptor source: a man aged 18 to 35 who had mild COVID-19 (a few samples of this study predate the infection). Cell type and time point are not known.

This clonotype turned up a few times. An end of the junction does not agree with germline; a read error may underlie this. This sequence joins TRBV7-7 and TRBJ2-1; possibly TRBD2 for D (6 bases). CDR1 is SSHAT and CDR2 is FNYEAQ in the germline V gene (reference sequence). This CDR3 spans 12 amino acids. CDR3 bases: TGTGCTAGCAGCCCCGACTCCCGGGGACTGTTCTTC. Its translation: CASSPDSRGLFF.

This clonotype has a count of ten or more. The CDR3 nucleotides read TGTGCCAGCAGCGTAGCCCTAGTGAGCACCCTCCACTTT. This gives the protein CASSVALVSTLHF. V usage is TRBV9 and J usage is TRBJ1-6; D unresolved. Trimming cost V 0 bases and J 14 bases, with 12 bases left between them. The germline CDR1 and CDR2 sequences are SGDLS and YYNGEE. The CDR3 consists of 13 residues.

The chain couples TRBV7-6 to TRBJ2-5; tentative D call: TRBD2 (5 bases). Germline V CDR1 and CDR2: SGHVS, FNYEAQ. Trimming left V 8 bases short and J 5 bases short, with 18 bases between. CDR3 length: 14 residues. The CDR3 bases are TGTGCCAGCCGTCAGCCCTTCGGGATCGAGACCCAGTACTTC. It yields the protein CASRQPFGIETQYF.